This TCR beta chain was retrieved from a study of shared T cell receptors in the human thymus. The length of the CDR3 is 17 residues. J gave up 6 bases and V 0 bases, and 10 bases lay outside the gene matches. Germline-derived CDR1 and CDR2 are MGHRA and YSYEKL. Sequencing was performed with immunoSEQ multiplex PCR; in TCRdb, only in-frame clones are kept and a portion is missing. The table has under 850,000 clones, 85% to 90% seen once; the top ten hold roughly 0.0097%. This sample was shared with a second study, whose subject was human thymus T cells. In that study: The thymus tissue came from resections taken during corrective heart surgery. What related research reported was that thymic repertoires overlapped highly among unrelated individuals.

This chain joins TRBV4-1 and TRBJ2-1; TRBD2 matches at 8 bases. The specimen sequenced was thymocytes. The receptor was isolated from a boy younger than two with a congenital heart defect. Here the CDR3 DNA reads TGCGCCAGCAGCCAAGATGTCGGGACTAGTGGAGTCAATGAGCAGTTCTTC. Its translation is CASSQDVGTSGVNEQFF.